A single sample gave rise to the 7 T cell receptor beta chains below, sequenced in a study of response to subunit inactivated influenza vaccine. A single record per CDR3 protein comes from TCRdb applying MiXCR to the RT-PCR reads. The sample gives around 480,000 distinct CDR3 sequences, approximately 15% of which show up once; approximately 3% is in the top ten. The sample consisted of CD4+ T cells sorted from PBMCs, taken around 25 months after vaccination. These receptors came from a man in his fifties or sixties who received an inactivated influenza vaccine.

This chain joins TRBV12-3 or TRBV12-4 and TRBJ2-7; 9 positions match TRBD1. There are 14 residues in the CDR3. V gave up 6 bases and J gave up 4 bases; unmatched junction bases: 7. The CDR3 sequence: CASRTGTGQYEQYF. In DNA, the CDR3 is TGTGCCAGCAGAACCGGGACAGGGCAGTACGAGCAGTACTTC.

The chain has TRBV20-1 and TRBJ1-3; D is uncertain. The V gene's germline CDR1 is DFQATT and CDR2 SNEGSKA (reference sequence). Trimming removed 4 bases at V and 4 bases at J, with 5 bases between. The CDR3 runs to 11 residues. CDR3 protein: CSAMKGNTIYF. CDR3 nucleotides: TGCAGTGCTATGAAGGGAAACACCATATATTTT.

The chain employs TRBV14 and TRBJ2-1, with D perhaps matching TRBD2 (6 bases). Germline V CDR1 and CDR2: SGHDN, FVKESK. V lost 1 base and J 14 bases, leaving 9 bases between the germline ends. This CDR3 has 11 amino acids. The CDR3 sequence is CASSQVREEFF. The CDR3 DNA is TGTGCCAGCAGCCAAGTGCGGGAAGAGTTCTTC.

The rearrangement links TRBV4-2 to TRBJ2-2; possible D gene TRBD1, 5 bases. The CDR3 is made up of 17 amino acids. The V end lost 4 bases, the J end lost 4 bases, and 19 bases lay between the germline ends. Germline loops: CDR1 LGHNA, CDR2 YNFKEQ. The CDR3 region is CASSLPPSAQGTGELFF. The CDR3 DNA sequence: TGTGCCAGCAGCCTCCCACCCAGTGCCCAGGGCACCGGGGAGCTGTTTTTT.

The chain employs TRBV7-9 and TRBJ2-1, with unresolved D. The germline V gene has CDR1 SEHNR and CDR2 FQNEAQ (reference sequence). Deletions cut 7 bases from V and 9 bases from J, with 16 bases between. This CDR3 comprises 13 residues. CDR3 in amino acids: CASILGTHGEQFF. The CDR3 DNA reads TGTGCCAGCATCCTGGGAACCCACGGTGAGCAGTTCTTC.

The rearrangement links TRBV12-3 or TRBV12-4 to TRBJ2-3; D is perhaps TRBD1 (5 bases). Trimming pared 6 bases from V and 2 bases from J, leaving 9 bases between. The CDR3 covers 13 residues. The CDR3 region has the DNA TGTGCCAGCAGACCGGACAACACAGATACGCAGTATTTT. This codes for CASRPDNTDTQYF.

This clonotype was observed a few times. This CDR3 reads CASSNRDVTDTQYF. The CDR3 nucleotides read TGCGCCAGCAGCAACCGGGATGTCACAGATACGCAGTATTTT. The J gene is TRBJ2-3, the V gene TRBV4-3, with a weak D call TRBD2 (5 bases). The CDR3 totals 14 residues. Deletions cut 5 bases from V and 2 bases from J, with 11 bases between. Germline V gene lookup returns CDR1 LGHNA and CDR2 YSLEER.